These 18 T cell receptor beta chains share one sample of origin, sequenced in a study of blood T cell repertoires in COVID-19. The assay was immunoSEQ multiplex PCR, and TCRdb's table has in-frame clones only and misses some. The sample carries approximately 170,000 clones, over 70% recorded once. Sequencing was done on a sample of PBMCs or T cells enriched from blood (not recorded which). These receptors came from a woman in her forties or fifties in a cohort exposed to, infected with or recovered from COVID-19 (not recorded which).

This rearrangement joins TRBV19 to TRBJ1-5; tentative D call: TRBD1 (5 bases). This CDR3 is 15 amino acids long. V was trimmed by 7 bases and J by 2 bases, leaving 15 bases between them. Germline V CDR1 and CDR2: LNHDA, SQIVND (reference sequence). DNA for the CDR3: TGTGCCAGTACCCGGGGGAGGGTAGGCAATCAGCCCCAGCATTTT. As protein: CASTRGRVGNQPQHF.

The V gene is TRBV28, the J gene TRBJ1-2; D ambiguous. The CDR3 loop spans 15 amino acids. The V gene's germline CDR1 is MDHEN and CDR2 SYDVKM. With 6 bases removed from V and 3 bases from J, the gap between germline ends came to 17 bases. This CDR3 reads CASSPFLSGDYGYTF. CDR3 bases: TGTGCCAGCAGCCCTTTTCTGTCCGGGGACTATGGCTACACCTTC.

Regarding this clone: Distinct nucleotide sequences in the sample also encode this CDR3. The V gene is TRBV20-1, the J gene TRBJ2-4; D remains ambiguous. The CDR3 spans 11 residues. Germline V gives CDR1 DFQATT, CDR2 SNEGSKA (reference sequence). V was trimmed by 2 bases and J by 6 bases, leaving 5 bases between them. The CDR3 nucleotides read TGCAGTGCTAGATCCGGAAACATTCAGTACTTC. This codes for CSARSGNIQYF.

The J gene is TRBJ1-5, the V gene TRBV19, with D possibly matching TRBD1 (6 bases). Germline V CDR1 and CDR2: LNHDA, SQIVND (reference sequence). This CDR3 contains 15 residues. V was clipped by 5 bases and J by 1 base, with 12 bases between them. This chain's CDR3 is CASSQGQSSNQPQHF. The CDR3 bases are TGTGCCAGTAGTCAGGGACAATCCAGCAATCAGCCCCAGCATTTT.

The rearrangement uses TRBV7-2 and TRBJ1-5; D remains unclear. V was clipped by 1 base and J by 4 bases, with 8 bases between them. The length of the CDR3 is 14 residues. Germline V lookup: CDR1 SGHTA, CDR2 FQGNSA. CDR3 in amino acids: CASSLVPLNQPQHF. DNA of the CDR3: TGTGCCAGCAGCTTAGTTCCGTTAAATCAGCCCCAGCATTTT.

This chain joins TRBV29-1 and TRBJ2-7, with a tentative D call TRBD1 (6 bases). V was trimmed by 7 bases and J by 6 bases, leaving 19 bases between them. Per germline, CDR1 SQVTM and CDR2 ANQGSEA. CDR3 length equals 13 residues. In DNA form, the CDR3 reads TGCAGCGCCCAACATAAACAGGGCGGCGAGCAGTACTTC. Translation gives CSAQHKQGGEQYF.

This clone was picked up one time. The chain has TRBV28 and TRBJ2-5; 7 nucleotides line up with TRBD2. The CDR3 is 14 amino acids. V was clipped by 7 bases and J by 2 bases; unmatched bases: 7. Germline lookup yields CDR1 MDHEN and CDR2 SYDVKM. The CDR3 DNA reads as TGTGCCAGCACTGGGAGGGACTCTCAAGAGACCCAGTACTTC. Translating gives CASTGRDSQETQYF.

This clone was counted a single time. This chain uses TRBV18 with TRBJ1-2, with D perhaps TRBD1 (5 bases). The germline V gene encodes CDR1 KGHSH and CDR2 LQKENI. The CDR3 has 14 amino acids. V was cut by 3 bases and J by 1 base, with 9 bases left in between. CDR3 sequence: CASSPLDNNYGYTF. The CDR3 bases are TGTGCCAGCTCACCGCTGGACAATAACTATGGCTACACCTTC.

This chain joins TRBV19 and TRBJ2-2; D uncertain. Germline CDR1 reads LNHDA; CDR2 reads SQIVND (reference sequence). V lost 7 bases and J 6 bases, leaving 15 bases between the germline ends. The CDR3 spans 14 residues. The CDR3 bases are TGTGCCAGTAACTCCATGGTGAGGTCCGGGGAGCTGTTTTTT. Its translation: CASNSMVRSGELFF.

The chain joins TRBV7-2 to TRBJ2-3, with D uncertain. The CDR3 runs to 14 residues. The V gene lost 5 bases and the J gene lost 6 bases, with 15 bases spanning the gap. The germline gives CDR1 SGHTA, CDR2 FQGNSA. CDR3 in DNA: TGTGCCAGCAGCCAATACTCTCCTCGGGATACGCAGTATTTT. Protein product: CASSQYSPRDTQYF.

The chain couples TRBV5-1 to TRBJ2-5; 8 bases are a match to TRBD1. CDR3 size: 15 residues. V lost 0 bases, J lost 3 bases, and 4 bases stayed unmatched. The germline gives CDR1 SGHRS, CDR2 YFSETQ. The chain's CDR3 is CASSLVGGQEETQYF. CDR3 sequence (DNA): TGCGCCAGCAGCTTGGTAGGGGGACAGGAAGAGACCCAGTACTTC.

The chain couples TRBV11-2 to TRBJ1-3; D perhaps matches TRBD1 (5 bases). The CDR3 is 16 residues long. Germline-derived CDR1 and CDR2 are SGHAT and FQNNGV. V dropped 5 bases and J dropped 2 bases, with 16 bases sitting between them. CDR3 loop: CASSQKSDSTGNTIYF. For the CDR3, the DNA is TGTGCCAGCAGCCAAAAATCCGACAGCACTGGAAACACCATATATTTT.

The CDR3 loop reads CASSSSGTGGYEQYF. The CDR3 DNA reads TGTGCCAGCAGTTCCTCCGGGACAGGGGGGTACGAGCAGTACTTC. This chain links TRBV6-6 with TRBJ2-7; 11 nucleotides align to TRBD1. After removal of 4 bases from V and 4 bases from J, the junction contained 6 bases not matched to a gene. Germline CDR1 reads MNHNY; CDR2 reads SVGAGI (reference sequence). This CDR3 has 15 residues.

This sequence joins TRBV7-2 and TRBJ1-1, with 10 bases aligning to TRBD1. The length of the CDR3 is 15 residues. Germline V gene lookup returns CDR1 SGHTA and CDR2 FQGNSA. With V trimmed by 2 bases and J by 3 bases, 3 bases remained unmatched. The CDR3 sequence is CASSLRTGGYTEAFF. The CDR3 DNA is TGTGCCAGCAGCTTAAGGACAGGGGGGTACACTGAAGCTTTCTTT.

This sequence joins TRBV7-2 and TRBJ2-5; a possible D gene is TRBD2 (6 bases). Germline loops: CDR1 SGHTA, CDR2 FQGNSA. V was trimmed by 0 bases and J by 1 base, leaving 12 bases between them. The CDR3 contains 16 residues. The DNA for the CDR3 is TGTGCCAGCAGCTTAGCTAGCGGAGACCTCCAAGAGACCCAGTACTTC. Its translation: CASSLASGDLQETQYF.

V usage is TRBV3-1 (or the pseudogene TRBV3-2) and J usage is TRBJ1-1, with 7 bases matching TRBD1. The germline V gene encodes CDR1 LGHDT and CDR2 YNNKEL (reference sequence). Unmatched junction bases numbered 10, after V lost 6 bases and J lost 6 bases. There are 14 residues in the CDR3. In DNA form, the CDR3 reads TGTGCCAGCAGTCCAGACAGGGCCGCTGCTGAAGCTTTCTTT. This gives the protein CASSPDRAAAEAFF.

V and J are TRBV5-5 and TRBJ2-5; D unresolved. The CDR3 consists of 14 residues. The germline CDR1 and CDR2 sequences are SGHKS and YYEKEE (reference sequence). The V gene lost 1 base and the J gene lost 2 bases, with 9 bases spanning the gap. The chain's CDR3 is CASSLLAAQETQYF. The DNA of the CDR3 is TGTGCCAGCAGCTTGTTGGCGGCTCAAGAGACCCAGTACTTC.

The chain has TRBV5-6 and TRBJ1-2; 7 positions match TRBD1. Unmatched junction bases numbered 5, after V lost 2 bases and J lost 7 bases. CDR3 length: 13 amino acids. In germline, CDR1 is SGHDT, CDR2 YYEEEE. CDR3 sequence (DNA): TGTGCCAGCAGCTTTGACAGGGCGGCTGGCTACACCTTC. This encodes CASSFDRAAGYTF.